The clone carrying this T cell receptor beta chain was counted between two and nine times. The target antigen is unknown. The CDR3 is 13 residues long. Germline CDR1 is SGHVS and CDR2 is FQNEAQ. V was cut by 5 bases and J by 10 bases, with 12 bases left in between. This sample is part of a study of CD8+ T cells in alopecia areata. Treatment meaning: oral pan-JAK inhibitor, 5-10 mg twice daily. After isolation, RNA underwent reverse transcription to generate cDNA as the sequencing template. Generated by immunoSEQ multiplex PCR, the TCRdb table keeps only in-frame clones and is missing some. The table shows some 210,000 clones, with approximately 72% occurring only once. Study results and limitations: Only one nonresponder was present, which leaves the link between baseline CD8+ expansion and response uncertain.

The chain recombines TRBV7-8 with TRBJ2-6; TRBD2 is a possible D gene (6 bases). This specimen consisted of CD4+ T cells sorted from blood, obtained at week 44, from a patient treated with tofacitinib. The sequence was obtained from a human donor with alopecia areata. The CDR3 DNA is TGTGCCAGCAGCCCCGGAGGGCGGAACGTCCTGACTTTC. Amino acid sequence: CASSPGGRNVLTF.